The clone carrying this TCR beta chain was counted at least ten times. Its matching antigen is unknown. This sample is drawn from a study of T-cell reconstitution after alpha-beta-depleted transplantation in children. Broader study findings: Recipient T cells and thymic progenitors that survived gave rise to the high TCRbeta diversity observed at day 60 in some patients.

Preparation of the TCRbeta library was carried out with unique molecular identifiers. Using its own MiXCR run on the PCR reads, TCRdb lists one record per CDR3 protein. The repertoire holds about 580,000 distinct CDR3 sequences, with about 23% as singletons. The ends lost 2 bases at V and 0 bases at J; junction bases unmatched: 1. The CDR3 contains 16 residues. The germline V gene encodes CDR1 KGHSH and CDR2 LQKENI. The gene calls are TRBV18 and TRBJ2-3; TRBD2 aligns across 11 bases. The TCR was taken from a boy younger than two who had a stem cell transplant for acute myeloid leukemia, so the T cells may come from the graft donor. This specimen consisted of PBMCs, mostly from graft donor cells, obtained 360 days after TCRalphabeta/CD19-depleted stem cell transplant. In nucleotides, the CDR3 is TGTGCCAGCTCACCAAGACTAGCGGGGAGCACAGATACGCAGTATTTT. As protein: CASSPRLAGSTDTQYF.